The 14 T cell receptor beta chains given below trace back to one sample, sequenced in a study of cytomegalovirus exposure and HLA in healthy donors. PCR used 60 Vbeta primers and 13 Jbeta primers. Assay: immunoSEQ multiplex PCR; the TCRdb copy retains only in-frame clones and omits some. Among approximately 180,000 clones listed, around four fifths were seen once. The source material was PBMCs. These receptor sequences come from a woman aged 30 to 39 in good health and CMV-seropositive.

This chain joins TRBV11-2 and TRBJ2-7; 8 bases match TRBD2. Germline V gene data show CDR1 as SGHAT and CDR2 as FQNNGV. The CDR3 spans 16 residues. J lost 2 bases, V lost 1 base, and 7 bases had no gene match. The CDR3 DNA follows: TGTGCCAGCAGCTTAGCAATAGCGGGAATGCCCTACGAGCAGTACTTC. This sequence encodes CASSLAIAGMPYEQYF.

The CDR3 protein is CASRRQQGRGYGYTF. CDR3 DNA sequence: TGTGCCAGCAGAAGGCAACAGGGTAGGGGCTATGGCTACACCTTC. This rearrangement joins TRBV28 to TRBJ1-2; weak D call: TRBD1 (6 bases). Germline CDR1 and CDR2: MDHEN and SYDVKM. This CDR3 spans 15 amino acids. V lost 6 bases to trimming and J lost 4 bases, with 18 bases between them.

The gene calls are TRBV27 and TRBJ1-1, with D tentatively TRBD1 (6 bases). V shed 6 bases and J shed 6 bases, with 23 bases lying between them. The CDR3 sequence is 16 residues long. Germline CDR1 and CDR2: MNHEY and SMNVEV (reference sequence). The CDR3 nucleotides are TGTGCCAGCAGCCCCGGAAGGGGGACCATCTTGGCTGAAGCTTTCTTT. Amino acids: CASSPGRGTILAEAFF.

The chain recombines TRBV6-5 with TRBJ2-1; TRBD2 matches 7 bases. Trimming took 2 bases from V and 8 from J; bases not matched to a gene: 12. In germline, CDR1 is MNHEY, CDR2 SVGAGI. This CDR3 is built from 16 residues. CDR3 DNA sequence: TGTGCCAGCAGTTACGGTGGGGGAGGGCCGGAGGATGAGCAGTTCTTC. Protein product: CASSYGGGGPEDEQFF.

This chain connects TRBV7-9 to TRBJ2-1, with D maybe TRBD1 (6 bases). CDR3 size: 13 residues. The germline V and J ends were trimmed by 4 bases and 4 bases, with 8 bases remaining between them. Per germline, CDR1 SEHNR and CDR2 FQNEAQ (reference sequence). CDR3 region: CASSYDRYNEQFF. The CDR3 DNA follows: TGTGCCAGCAGCTATGACAGGTACAATGAGCAGTTCTTC.

As DNA, the CDR3 is TGTGCCAGCAGTTTATTGGGGGGCGGGGGAGAGACCCAGTACTTC. Amino acids: CASSLLGGGGETQYF. The chain employs TRBV28 and TRBJ2-5; D may be TRBD2 (7 bases). V lost 1 base, J lost 4 bases, and 13 bases lay in between. Looked up from germline, CDR1 is MDHEN and CDR2 is SYDVKM. The CDR3 has 15 residues.

The gene calls are TRBV7-8 and TRBJ2-7, with D possibly being TRBD1 (5 bases). The ends were cut back, 4 bases at V and 6 bases at J, with 16 bases in the middle. The length of the CDR3 is 14 residues. CDR1 and CDR2 from the germline V gene are SGHVS and FQNEAQ. The DNA of the CDR3 is TGTGCCAGCAGCTCGAGAGGCAGGGCGAGCGAGCAGTACTTC. Its translation is CASSSRGRASEQYF.

V is TRBV15 and J is TRBJ1-1, with D maybe TRBD1 (5 bases). V lost 0 bases and J 11 bases, leaving 16 bases between the germline ends. The CDR3 spans 14 residues. Germline CDR1 and CDR2: LNHNV and YYDKDF (reference sequence). The CDR3 here is CATSREGPGAEAFF. DNA of the CDR3: TGTGCCACCAGCAGAGAGGGTCCTGGGGCCGAGGCTTTCTTT. Looking up the rest from reference TRBV15 and TRBJ1-1 gives the full variable domain: DAMVIQNPRYQVTQFGKPVTLSCSQTLNHNVMYWYQQKSSQAPKLLFHYYDKDFNNEADTPDNFQSRRPNTSFCFLDIRSPGLGDTAMYLCATSREGPGAEAFFGQGTRLTVV.

The chain is built from TRBV11-3 and TRBJ2-1, with 13 positions matching TRBD2. The CDR3 has 18 residues. The ends lost 3 bases at V and 4 bases at J; junction bases unmatched: 9. Germline V gene data show CDR1 as SGHNT and CDR2 as YENEEA. CDR3 nucleotide sequence: TGTGCCAGCAGCTTCGGCGGACTAGCGGGAGCGGGGTACAATGAGCAGTTCTTC. The encoded protein is CASSFGGLAGAGYNEQFF.

The chain couples TRBV27 to TRBJ1-2, with 9 bases that match TRBD1. The ends lost 7 bases at V and 7 bases at J; junction bases unmatched: 7. This CDR3 has 13 amino acids. Germline V gene data show CDR1 as MNHEY and CDR2 as SMNVEV (reference sequence). The CDR3 loop is CASKPGTGSGYTF. Here the CDR3 DNA reads TGTGCCAGCAAACCCGGGACAGGGTCTGGCTACACCTTC.

The chain employs TRBV28 and TRBJ2-7; no definite D call. The CDR3 consists of 14 residues. Germline CDR1 and CDR2: MDHEN and SYDVKM. The V and J ends lost 6 bases and 4 bases respectively, with 16 bases between them. The CDR3 spells CASRRGTDHYEQYF. CDR3 DNA: TGTGCCAGCAGGAGAGGTACCGACCATTACGAGCAGTACTTC.

This clone was observed once. The V call is TRBV5-1, the J call TRBJ1-5; 7 bases are shared with TRBD1. The CDR3 is 17 amino acids. Germline CDR1 and CDR2: SGHRS and YFSETQ. The V and J ends lost 7 bases and 0 bases, in that order; junction bases with no gene match: 13. The CDR3 reads CASRPGTDRYSNQPQHF. The CDR3 DNA sequence: TGCGCCAGCCGTCCCGGGACAGATCGGTATAGCAATCAGCCCCAGCATTTT.

Comment on this clone: This same CDR3 is encoded by further DNA sequences in the sample. This chain links TRBV6-5 with TRBJ1-1; no definite D call. V was shortened by 0 bases and J by 1 base, with 6 bases between the two germline ends. Looked up from germline, CDR1 is MNHEY and CDR2 is SVGAGI. The CDR3 runs 14 residues. The CDR3 here is CASSYSRGNTEAFF. In nucleotides, the CDR3 is TGTGCCAGCAGTTACTCGAGAGGGAACACTGAAGCTTTCTTT.

The chain links TRBV28 to TRBJ2-7; D possibly corresponds to TRBD2 (6 bases). V was cut by 0 bases and J by 10 bases, with 7 bases left in between. This CDR3 contains 11 residues. CDR1 is MDHEN and CDR2 is SYDVKM in the germline V gene. CDR3 coding DNA: TGTGCCAGCAGTTTATGGGGGGGACAGTACTTC. It encodes CASSLWGGQYF.